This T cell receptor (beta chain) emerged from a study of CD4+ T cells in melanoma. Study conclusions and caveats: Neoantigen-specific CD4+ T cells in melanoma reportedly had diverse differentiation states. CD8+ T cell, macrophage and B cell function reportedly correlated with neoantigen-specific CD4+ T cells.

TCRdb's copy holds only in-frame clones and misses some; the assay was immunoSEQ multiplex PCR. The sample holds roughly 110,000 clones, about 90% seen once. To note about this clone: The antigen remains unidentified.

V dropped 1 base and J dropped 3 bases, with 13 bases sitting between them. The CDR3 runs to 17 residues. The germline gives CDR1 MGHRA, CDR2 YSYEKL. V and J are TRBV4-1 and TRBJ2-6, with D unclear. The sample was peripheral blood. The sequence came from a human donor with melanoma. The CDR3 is CASSQGILGGGANVLTF. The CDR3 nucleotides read TGCGCCAGCAGCCAAGGTATATTGGGCGGTGGGGCCAACGTCCTGACTTTC.